This T cell receptor (beta chain) was retrieved from a study of blood T cell repertoires in COVID-19. Losses at the gene ends were 5 bases for V and 0 bases for J; bases not matched to a gene: 9. CDR1 SEHNR and CDR2 FQNEAQ come from the germline V gene (reference sequence). The CDR3 runs to 18 residues. TCRdb's copy holds only in-frame clones and misses some; the assay was immunoSEQ multiplex PCR. The sample contains roughly 220,000 clones, 88% of which appear only once. This clone was picked up a small number of times. The clonotype was recovered from a woman aged 45 to 65 with acute COVID-19. The chain recombines TRBV7-9 with TRBJ2-6; 8 bases align to TRBD1. Sequenced input: PBMCs or T cells enriched from blood (not recorded which). DNA of the CDR3: TGTGCCAGCAGCCCCCGGACAGGGCACAGCTCTGGGGCCAACGTCCTGACTTTC. Its protein product is CASSPRTGHSSGANVLTF.